The 12 T cell receptor beta chains below were found in one sample sequenced in a study of shared clonotypes between healthy human individuals. Profiled with immunoSEQ multiplex PCR; TCRdb holds only in-frame clones, not every one. The sample consists of roughly 1 million clones, around 82% of them appearing once. Input material: memory CD4+ T cells from PBMCs. Subset given: CD45RA-negative fraction. The receptors were sampled from a man in his late teens or twenties in good health. Some clones in this sample may be carry-over from other donors' samples.

The V call is TRBV2, the J call TRBJ2-3; a possible D gene is TRBD2 (6 bases). Germline loops: CDR1 SNHLY, CDR2 FYNNEI. The CDR3 contains 16 residues. Trimming removed 2 bases from V and 1 base from J, with 13 bases in between. CDR3 nucleotides: TGTGCCAGCAGTGAATCGGAGGGAGGTGGCACAGATACGCAGTATTTT. Protein product: CASSESEGGGTDTQYF.

This chain connects TRBV11-3 to TRBJ2-7; 7 positions match TRBD1. Losses at the gene ends were 5 bases for V and 5 bases for J; bases not matched to a gene: 6. Germline assignment: CDR1 SGHNT and CDR2 YENEEA. The CDR3 spans 13 residues. The CDR3 here is CASSPWDSNEQYF. CDR3 coding DNA: TGTGCCAGCAGCCCCTGGGACAGCAACGAGCAGTACTTC.

Only one count was recorded for this clone. The chain recombines TRBV27 with TRBJ2-2; 8 bases match TRBD1. The ends lost 6 bases at V and 7 bases at J; junction bases unmatched: 10. Looked up from germline, CDR1 is MNHEY and CDR2 is SMNVEV (reference sequence). The CDR3 totals 15 residues. The CDR3 DNA sequence: TGTGCCAGCAGCCAGGACAGGGTTGATCTCGGGGAGCTGTTTTTT. This sequence encodes CASSQDRVDLGELFF.

This clone was observed a few times. The V gene is TRBV14, the J gene TRBJ2-5, with 7 bases lining up with TRBD2. From germline, CDR1 is SGHDN and CDR2 FVKESK. CDR3 length: 15 residues. The ends lost 3 bases at V and 5 bases at J; junction bases unmatched: 9. This CDR3 is CASSHGSLGGETQYF. The CDR3 DNA reads as TGTGCCAGCAGCCACGGGAGCCTCGGGGGGGAGACCCAGTACTTC.

This clone has only one observation. A far bigger clonotype differs at one base, so this is likely a read error. The chain employs TRBV5-4 and TRBJ2-2; D might be TRBD2 (5 bases). Looked up from germline, CDR1 is SGHNT and CDR2 is YYREEE (reference sequence). This CDR3 is built from 14 residues. The CDR3 nucleotides read TGTGCCAGCAGCTTGACTAAGAACACCGGGAAGCTGTTTTTT. Translated: CASSLTKNTGKLFF. The whole variable domain, remainder taken from reference TRBV5-4 and TRBJ2-2, is ETGVTQSPTHLIKTRGQQVTLRCSSQSGHNTVSWYQQALGQGPQFIFQYYREEENGRGNFPPRFSGLQFPNYSSELNVNALELDDSALYLCASSLTKNTGKLFFGEGSRLTVL.

V and J are TRBV6-6 and TRBJ1-2; unclear D gene. Germline V gene lookup returns CDR1 MNHNY and CDR2 SVGAGI (reference sequence). The CDR3 runs 14 residues. Trimming took off 5 bases at V and 3 bases at J, with 13 bases between the two ends. CDR3 sequence reads: CASSPTDGYYGYTF. The CDR3, as DNA: TGTGCCAGCAGTCCTACAGACGGATACTATGGCTACACCTTC.

This chain connects TRBV4-1 to TRBJ2-2; 8 positions match TRBD2. V dropped 1 base and J dropped 6; count of bases not matched to a gene: 7. The germline gives CDR1 MGHRA, CDR2 YSYEKL. This CDR3 contains 16 residues. In DNA, the CDR3 is TGCGCCAGCAGCCAAGTTAATTTAGCGGGATCCGGGGAGCTGTTTTTT. Translated, it gives CASSQVNLAGSGELFF.

The genes are TRBV9 and TRBJ2-3, with TRBD2 identical over 8 bases. The CDR3 is 16 amino acids. Germline V CDR1 and CDR2: SGDLS, YYNGEE. Trimming at V came to 0 bases and at J to 6 bases, leaving 9 bases not matched to a gene. In DNA form, the CDR3 reads TGTGCCAGCAGCGTAGCCGGAGCGGGAGATAAGGATACGCAGTATTTT. Protein product: CASSVAGAGDKDTQYF.

Details on this clone: The sample carries other DNA sequences with the same CDR3. The chain uses TRBV29-1 and TRBJ2-3; possibly TRBD2 for D (6 bases). CDR1 and CDR2 (germline): SQVTM, ANQGSEA. CDR3 length: 12 residues. V lost 4 bases, J lost 4 bases, and 9 bases lay in between. The CDR3 here is CSVGTMPDTQYF. The DNA for the CDR3 is TGCAGCGTTGGGACTATGCCAGATACGCAGTATTTT.

As to this clone: One junction end does not reproduce the germline sequence, and a read error may be involved. The chain carries TRBV6-5 and TRBJ2-1; 7 bases fit TRBD2. The CDR3 is 12 amino acids. Per the germline V gene, CDR1 is MNHEY and CDR2 is SVGAGI. The CDR3, as DNA: TGTGCCAGCACCCCACCCCCCGGACTAGAGCTCTTC. Its translation: CASTPPPGLELF.

The chain joins TRBV28 to TRBJ2-1, with D maybe TRBD2 (6 bases). The CDR3 extends over 15 amino acids. V lost 5 bases to trimming and J lost 0 bases, with 11 bases between them. Germline assignment: CDR1 MDHEN and CDR2 SYDVKM. Here the CDR3 DNA reads TGTGCCAGCAGTCACCGCGGGACCTCCTACAATGAGCAGTTCTTC. It encodes CASSHRGTSYNEQFF.

This rearrangement joins TRBV28 to TRBJ2-7; possible D gene TRBD2, 7 bases. Trimming took off 7 bases at V and 5 bases at J, with 24 bases between the two ends. CDR1 and CDR2 from the germline V gene are MDHEN and SYDVKM. The CDR3 loop spans 16 amino acids. CDR3 bases: TGTGCCAGCACCCCGACCGGGCTCCGGGGGGCCAACGAGCAGTACTTC. It encodes CASTPTGLRGANEQYF.